This T cell receptor (beta chain) emerged from a study of cytomegalovirus exposure and HLA in healthy donors. The V gene lost 7 bases and the J gene lost 4 bases, with 20 bases spanning the gap. The germline gives CDR1 MDHEN, CDR2 SYDVKM. The CDR3 is 16 amino acids. Concerning this clone itself: The antigen remains undetermined.

Overall study findings and caveats: Associated with cytomegalovirus, according to the listing, were 150 to 200 TCR beta chains. There were some V segments, including TRBV6-2 and TRBV6-3, excluded as indistinguishable.

Both 60 Vbeta primers and 13 Jbeta primers went into the PCR. Method: immunoSEQ multiplex PCR; TCRdb's copy keeps in-frame clones and lacks some. The repertoire holds approximately 130,000 clones, with 65% to 85% as singletons. This clonotype was obtained from a man aged 45-65 years in good health and CMV-seronegative. The source material was PBMCs. The genes are TRBV28 and TRBJ1-3; D not certain. The CDR3 DNA reads as TGTGCCAGCACCCAGCCGCGGGTGACCGTGGGAAACACCATATATTTT. Translated, it gives CASTQPRVTVGNTIYF.